This T cell receptor (beta chain) was observed in a study of cytomegalovirus exposure and HLA in healthy donors (dated by TCRdb to the late 2010s). At the level of the whole study: In an earlier analysis of approximately 640 of the donors, approximately 260 Gb of sequence data and about 110 million unique TCR beta sequences from 180 million or so T cells were reported. An early release that covered about 600 HLA-typed donors contained 300 to 350 gigabases of sequencing data and about 93 million unique TCR sequences. Of the 300 to 400 genotyped donors, about 84% fell in the genetic ancestry cluster associated with self-reported Caucasian donors. The study was designed to test whether signatures of past pathogen exposure could be identified by cataloging public T cell receptors. The study profiled the T cell repertoires of 666 subjects by immunosequencing and related them to cytomegalovirus serostatus. In addition to the first cohort of 666 subjects, a separate validation cohort of 130 or so different subjects was used. To predict cytomegalovirus infection status, the study brought together high-throughput TCR immunosequencing, statistical association of individual TCRs with disease status, and machine learning. To study patterns of TCR occurrence, a later analysis re-analyzed previously published TCR beta repertoires from just over 650 donors and added high-resolution HLA genotyping. The later analysis used no new phenotypic data to find candidate immune exposures, relying instead on TCR beta sequences and their occurrence across donors. In an earlier analysis of about 590 of the donors, high-throughput TCR beta sequencing was used to judge whether each TCR beta V gene segment behaved as functional or pseudogenic. Donor age, sex, ethnicity and CMV serostatus were collected together with the repertoire data. In a later genetic analysis, genome-wide SNP genotypes for about three fifths of the roughly 670 donors were used, and that subset was treated as a discovery cohort. All discovery cohort repertoires had been generated using a single sequencing platform. Both class I and class II loci were covered by HLA typing, at four-digit resolution. Typing coverage differed by locus: A, B, C, DRB1 and DQB1 were typed in about 629-640 donors, DQA1 in roughly 500, DPA1 in nearly 610, and DPB1 in 472. Five DR-DQ haplotypes were treated as single units for association and clustering because of strong linkage in the cohort. Among about 390 genotyped donors of the cohort, an average of approximately 240,000 unique TCR beta nucleotide sequences were sequenced per donor, around 20% of them non-productive.

This clone was counted only a few times. The antigen it binds to is not known. Base-call qualities are not available, and no considerably larger clone is one nucleotide away. Summary of the overall study and its limitations: The presence/absence analyses assumed that sequencing depth was roughly uniform across donors, and that assumption may not be true. Compared with equally common non-associated chains, HLA-associated TCR beta chains in a later analysis were more clonally expanded and had lower generation probabilities. The cohort was sequenced for TCR beta chains only, and without alpha or paired-chain data the features that could be detected were limited. A later genetic analysis reported fewer N-insertions in productive TCRs among donors in an Asian-associated ancestry cluster than the roughly 720-donor mean. A further reported finding was that TCR beta sequences accurately predicted the HLA-A and HLA-B alleles for most subjects in the first cohort. Correlated functional status among segregating V segments might reflect linkage disequilibrium, but an unknown experimental factor could not be ruled out. A later analysis found that TCR association rates varied across HLA loci, with DRB1 alleles showing the most associated TCRs and HLA-C alleles the fewest. Most CMV-associated TCR beta chains appeared to be HLA-restricted in a later analysis, and the HLA associations seemed to be driven largely by CMV exposure. In vitro tests confirmed that a few of the cytomegalovirus-associated TCR beta chains recognize cytomegalovirus antigens. The authors suggested that the approach could potentially be generalized to other disease states and immunological phenotypes. Broadly in line with IMGT annotations, most TCR beta V segments showed up in productive rearrangements about 87% or about 30% of the time in an earlier analysis of several hundred of the donors. The sequencing pipeline was judged likely to have produced a cluster of highly shared sequence variants as a technical artifact. At a false discovery rate of 0.05, a later analysis linked 16,951 TCR beta sequences to specific HLA alleles. V-gene and J-gene trimming of TCR beta chains was associated with a missense DCLRE1C variant in a later genetic analysis, and the association was replicated in an independent cohort. In a later analysis, several top co-occurrence clusters were reported to appear linked to parvovirus B19, influenza, CMV and Epstein-Barr virus. Immune exposure information for the cohort was limited to CMV serostatus. The study listed 150 to 200 TCR beta chains as associated with cytomegalovirus. In both the original and validation cohorts, the classifier was reported to diagnose cytomegalovirus status with high specificity and sensitivity. Because the 87-base-pair reads could not distinguish some IMGT-functional V segments, including TRBV6-2 and TRBV6-3, those segments were excluded. While some public TCRs were present in many individuals, most TCR sequences turned up only very rarely across donors. Assigning TCR associations to individual alleles was difficult when HLA alleles, especially DR and DQ, strongly co-occurred. Because HLA typing was missing for some donors at each locus, association tests included only the typed subset. Over 15 rarely observed V segments, including chromosome 9 orphons, were excluded from the earlier analysis of just under 600 of the donors because counts were too low.

The method behind the library was the immunoSEQ multiplex PCR assay. For the multiplex PCR, a mixture combining 60 forward primers for TCR Vbeta segments and 13 reverse primers for TCR Jbeta segments was used. The CDR3 region of rearranged TCR beta genes was amplified from genomic DNA by a multiplex PCR assay. Amplified TCR beta libraries were sequenced as 87-base-pair reads on the Illumina HiSeq System. Regarding the original processing steps: Across the 600 to 700 repertoires, a later analysis counted approximately 75 million unique TCR beta chains, roughly 11 million of which were shared by at least two donors. To remove PCR and sequencing errors, raw reads were error-corrected and collapsed into unique sequences using a nearest-neighbor algorithm that merged closely related sequences. V, D and J gene segments were assigned by aligning CDR3 sequences to IMGT reference sequences. For a sequence to be retained, a match of at least six nucleotides to both a V gene segment and a J gene segment was required. Rearrangements were classified as productive when the CDR3 lacked stop codons and remained in frame with V and J, and all other rearrangements were classified as non-productive. Following IMGT convention, CDR3 was defined as the stretch from the second conserved V-encoded cysteine to the conserved J-encoded phenylalanine. Sequences without an unambiguous match to a single V gene segment were excluded from the earlier analysis of several hundred of the donors. An earlier analysis of roughly 590 of the donors called V segments functional above 56.7% productive rearrangements and segregating when the between-donor standard deviation exceeded 5%. A statistical classification framework was built to diagnose cytomegalovirus status from the catalog of TCR beta chain sequences. In a later analysis, TCR nucleotide sequences were compared against IMGT/GENE-DB human TR gene sequences so that V and J genes could be assigned. A later analysis assigned CDR3 sequences and most-parsimonious VDJ recombination scenarios with the TCRdist pipeline. In a later analysis, every TCR beta chain was defined by the combination of its CDR3 amino acid sequence and its V-gene family, and reads without a unique V-gene family were dropped. In a later analysis, 450 to 600 highly shared, low-generation-probability nucleotide sequences were removed to address suspected cross-contamination and a sequencing artifact. In a later analysis, a clonal expansion index for each public chain was calculated from normalized within-repertoire ranks of inferred template counts. In a later analysis, generation probabilities were computed using a VDJ recombination model fitted to out-of-frame rearrangements, and the results were checked against IGoR. In a later analysis, hypergeometric tests were used to score TCR-TCR, TCR-HLA and TCR-CMV co-occurrence, with a repertoire-size bias correction applied to TCR pairs. To estimate false discovery rates, a later analysis permuted the HLA or CMV assignments 20 times. A later analysis grouped co-occurring TCRs with DBSCAN, adding TCRdist sequence similarity when clustering within HLA-allele-positive subsets. Co-occurrence clustering excluded repertoires with fewer than 30,000 or more than 120,000 public chains, plus five with anomalous nucleotide sharing. Not all clones reach the TCRdb copy of this immuneACCESS table, which keeps in-frame sequences only. Checked studies attribute under half of the gap to unresolved V genes and leave the rest unexplained. The V and J calls and clone size were taken over from that table, and D and trimming were inferred from the DNA. For this sample there are approximately 120,000 clones; 60% to 85% appear just once. About 3.5% of the sample comes from the top ten.

The cohort comprised some 730 healthy bone marrow donors. All cohort members were sampled while nominally healthy, although unrecorded immune exposures were likely present. The donor was CMV seronegative and was included in the group of around 320 seronegative cohort members. Each donor provided a peripheral blood sample, and peripheral blood mononuclear cells were used for TCR beta sequencing. Genomic DNA was extracted from the blood cell samples with the Qiagen DNeasy Blood Extraction Kit. The V end loses 1 base and the J end loses 8 bases, and a stretch of 15 bases separates them. From its cysteine to its phenylalanine, the CDR3 spans 15 amino acids. Only CDR3 DNA remains: 45 bases, in frame from the first base. Per the germline V gene, SGHRS is the CDR1 and YFSETQ is the CDR2.

The sequenced sample consisted of PBMCs. Rearrangement joined TRBV5-1 to TRBJ1-4; possibly the D gene is TRBD1, per 6 matching bases. This receptor was obtained from a man aged 25-40 years in good health and CMV-seronegative. The DNA reads as follows: TGCGCCAGCAGCTTGAGGCCAGGGGTAGGGGAAAAACTGTTTTTT. Its protein product is CASSLRPGVGEKLFF.